This T cell receptor (beta chain) was profiled in a study of cytomegalovirus exposure and HLA in healthy donors. CDR1 is MGHRA, CDR2 YSYEKL, per germline. This CDR3 has 15 residues. V was shortened by 0 bases and J by 5 bases, with 13 bases between the two germline ends. This clone occurred a few times. A multiplex PCR was run with 60 Vbeta primers and 13 Jbeta primers. Assay: immunoSEQ multiplex PCR; the TCRdb copy retains only in-frame clones and omits some. The repertoire holds 100,000 to 150,000 clones, around four fifths seen once, with 20% in the top ten. The sample taken for sequencing was PBMCs. This sequence was found in a man in his late teens or twenties in good health and CMV-seropositive. This chain uses TRBV4-1 with TRBJ1-1; D remains ambiguous. The CDR3 nucleotides are TGCGCCAGCAGCCAAGATAGGGAGGCGGGAACTGAAGCTTTCTTT. It specifies CASSQDREAGTEAFF.